This T cell receptor beta chain was captured in a study of T cells in localized non-small cell lung cancer. The ends lost 6 bases at V and 4 bases at J; junction bases unmatched: 5. The CDR3 is 14 residues long. Germline CDR1 and CDR2: MNHGY and SAAAGT. This clone was seen only a few times. Its antigen is unidentified. Study findings and constraints: Tumor trailed uninvolved adjacent lung in T cell clonality, which peaked there. When the top 100 tumor clones were examined, a median about 60 of them also appeared in the adjacent lung, which was paired and uninvolved. Increased T cell density in blood showed an association with longer overall survival.

Libraries were prepared by immunoSEQ multiplex PCR; TCRdb keeps only in-frame clonotypes and omits some of them. The profile shows fewer than 3,500 clones, roughly 24% of them singletons. The specimen was lung tumor tissue, collected before any cancer treatment. The chain links TRBV6-8 to TRBJ1-2; TRBD1 matches 10 bases. This receptor was identified in a female donor aged 60 or older with stage I lung adenocarcinoma. CDR3 DNA sequence: TGTGCCAGCAGCCCCGGGACAGGGGTCTATGGCTACACCTTC. This gives the protein CASSPGTGVYGYTF.